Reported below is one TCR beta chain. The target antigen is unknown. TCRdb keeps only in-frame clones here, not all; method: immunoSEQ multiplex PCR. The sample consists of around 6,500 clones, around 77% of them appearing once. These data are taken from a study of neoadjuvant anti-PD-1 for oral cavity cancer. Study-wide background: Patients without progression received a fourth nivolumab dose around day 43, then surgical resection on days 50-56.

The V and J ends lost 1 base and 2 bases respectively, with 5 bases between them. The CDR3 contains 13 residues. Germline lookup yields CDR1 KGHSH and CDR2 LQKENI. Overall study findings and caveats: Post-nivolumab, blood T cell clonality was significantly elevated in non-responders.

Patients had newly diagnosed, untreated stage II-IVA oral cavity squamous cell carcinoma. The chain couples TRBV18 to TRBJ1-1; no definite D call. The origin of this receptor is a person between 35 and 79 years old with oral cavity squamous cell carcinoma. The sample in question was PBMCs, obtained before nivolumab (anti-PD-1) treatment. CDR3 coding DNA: TGTGCCAGCTCACCACGGGGAAACACTGAAGCTTTCTTT. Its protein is CASSPRGNTEAFF.